Listed here are 10 T cell receptor beta chains from one sample, sequenced in a study of OX40 agonist ivuxolimab in advanced cancers. Libraries were prepared by immunoSEQ multiplex PCR; TCRdb keeps only in-frame clonotypes and omits some of them. Of some 86,000 clones detected, more than 90% appear once; the ten largest clones hold roughly 7.4%. Sequences were derived from CD4+ or CD8+ T cells sorted from blood, sampled in a trial of the OX40 agonist ivuxolimab. These TCRs come from an adult with an advanced solid tumor such as melanoma, head and neck, liver or kidney cancer.

The CDR3 loop reads CASRVGAGGPTSSYEQYF. CDR3 nucleotides: TGTGCCAGTAGAGTGGGAGCGGGAGGGCCTACAAGCTCCTACGAGCAGTACTTC. The V and J genes are TRBV19 and TRBJ2-7; TRBD2 matches 10 bases. V lost 6 bases to trimming and J lost 0 bases; unmatched junction nucleotides: 14. The CDR3 runs 18 residues. Germline loops: CDR1 LNHDA, CDR2 SQIVND (reference sequence).

The chain couples TRBV5-1 to TRBJ1-1; the match to TRBD1 covers 12 bases. The trim removed 4 bases at V and 1 base at J, leaving 2 bases unmatched. Germline V CDR1 and CDR2: SGHRS, YFSETQ. The CDR3 spans 15 residues. The CDR3, as DNA: TGCGCCAGCAGCCGGGGACAGGGGGCGAACACTGAAGCTTTCTTT. Amino acid sequence: CASSRGQGANTEAFF.

The gene calls are TRBV7-8 and TRBJ2-7; D perhaps matches TRBD1 (7 bases). The germline V gene encodes CDR1 SGHVS and CDR2 FQNEAQ. Deletions cut 4 bases from V and 4 bases from J, with 17 bases between. There are 15 residues in the CDR3. As DNA, the CDR3 is TGTGCCAGCAGCTGGAATACGCAGGGGGGTTACGAGCAGTACTTC. Amino acid sequence: CASSWNTQGGYEQYF.

This clone was found once. The gene calls are TRBV7-8 and TRBJ2-1; no firm D call. Trimming removed 3 bases at V and 7 bases at J, with 4 bases between. The CDR3 spans 11 residues. The V gene's germline CDR1 is SGHVS and CDR2 FQNEAQ. The CDR3 DNA sequence: TGTGCCAGCAGCTTGTGGAATGAGCAGTTCTTC. Translated: CASSLWNEQFF.

V usage is TRBV7-9 and J usage is TRBJ2-5; D possibly corresponds to TRBD2 (5 bases). Trimming removed 1 base at V and 10 bases at J, with 7 bases between. The germline gives CDR1 SEHNR, CDR2 FQNEAQ (reference sequence). The CDR3 spans 11 residues. CDR3 bases: TGTGCCAGCAGCTTAGACGGGGACCAGTACTTC. It codes for CASSLDGDQYF. Complete variable domain (other parts from reference TRBV7-9 and TRBJ2-5): DTGVSQNPRHKITKRGQNVTFRCDPISEHNRLYWYRQTLGQGPEFLTYFQNEAQLEKSRLLSDRFSAERPKGSFSTLEIQRTEQGDSAMYLCASSLDGDQYFGPGTRLLVL.

This sequence joins TRBV6-1 and TRBJ2-3; the D gene is possibly TRBD1 (6 bases). Per germline, CDR1 MNHNS and CDR2 SASEGT. The CDR3 runs to 15 residues. V lost 4 bases, J lost 3 bases, and 14 bases lay in between. The CDR3 sequence is CASSGWTQGTDTQYF. In DNA form, the CDR3 reads TGTGCCAGCAGTGGCTGGACTCAGGGGACAGATACGCAGTATTTT.

This chain joins TRBV5-1 and TRBJ2-1; 8 bases line up with TRBD1. The V gene end was trimmed by 0 bases and the J gene end by 4 bases; junction bases not matched to a gene: 3. CDR1 and CDR2 (germline): SGHRS, YFSETQ. The CDR3 contains 15 residues. The CDR3 nucleotides read TGCGCCAGCAGCTTGGCCCAGGGGGCGTACAATGAGCAGTTCTTC. As protein: CASSLAQGAYNEQFF. The variable domain in full, with the rest retrieved from reference TRBV5-1 and TRBJ2-1, is KAGVTQTPRYLIKTRGQQVTLSCSPISGHRSVSWYQQTPGQGLQFLFEYFSETQRNKGNFPGRFSGRQFSNSRSEMNVSTLELGDSALYLCASSLAQGAYNEQFFGPGTRLTVL.

The sample holds one count of this clone. The sample holds other DNA sequences that translate to the same CDR3. The chain uses TRBV7-6 and TRBJ2-1; TRBD1 matches 7 bases. The CDR3 runs 15 residues. J lost 4 bases, V lost 1 base, and 4 bases had no gene match. Germline V CDR1 and CDR2: SGHVS, FNYEAQ. In nucleotides, the CDR3 is TGTGCCAGCAGCTTAGGGCAGGGGGATTACAATGAGCAGTTCTTC. Translated, it gives CASSLGQGDYNEQFF.

The CDR3 coding sequence is TGTGCCAGCAGTCCCTCGGGTAGGTTGGATGGCTACACCTTC. Its translation: CASSPSGRLDGYTF. The chain combines TRBV28 with TRBJ1-2; the D is unclear. The CDR3 loop spans 14 amino acids. Per the germline V gene, CDR1 is MDHEN and CDR2 is SYDVKM. Trimming took off 5 bases at V and 6 bases at J, with 16 bases between the two ends.

The chain joins TRBV25-1 to TRBJ1-3; D remains ambiguous. Trimming removed 2 bases from V and 0 bases from J, with 2 bases in between. Per the germline V gene, CDR1 is MGHDK and CDR2 is SYGVNS. The length of the CDR3 is 13 residues. The CDR3 loop is CASSENSGNTIYF. CDR3 sequence (DNA): TGTGCCAGCAGTGAAAACTCTGGAAACACCATATATTTT.